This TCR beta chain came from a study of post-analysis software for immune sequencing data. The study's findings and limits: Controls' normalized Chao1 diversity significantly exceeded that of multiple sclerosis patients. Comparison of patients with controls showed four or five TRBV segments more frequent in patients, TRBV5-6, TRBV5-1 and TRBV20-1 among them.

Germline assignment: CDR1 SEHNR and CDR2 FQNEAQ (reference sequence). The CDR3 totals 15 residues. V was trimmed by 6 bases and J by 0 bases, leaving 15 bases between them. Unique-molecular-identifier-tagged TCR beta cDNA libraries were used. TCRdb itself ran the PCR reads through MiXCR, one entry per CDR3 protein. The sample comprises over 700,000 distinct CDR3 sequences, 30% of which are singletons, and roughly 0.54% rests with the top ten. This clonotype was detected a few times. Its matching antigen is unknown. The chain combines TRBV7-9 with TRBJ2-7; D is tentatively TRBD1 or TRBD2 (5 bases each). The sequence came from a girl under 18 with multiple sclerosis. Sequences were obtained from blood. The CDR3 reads CASRKGIGGSYEQYF. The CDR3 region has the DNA TGTGCCAGCAGGAAAGGGATTGGGGGCTCCTACGAGCAGTACTTC.